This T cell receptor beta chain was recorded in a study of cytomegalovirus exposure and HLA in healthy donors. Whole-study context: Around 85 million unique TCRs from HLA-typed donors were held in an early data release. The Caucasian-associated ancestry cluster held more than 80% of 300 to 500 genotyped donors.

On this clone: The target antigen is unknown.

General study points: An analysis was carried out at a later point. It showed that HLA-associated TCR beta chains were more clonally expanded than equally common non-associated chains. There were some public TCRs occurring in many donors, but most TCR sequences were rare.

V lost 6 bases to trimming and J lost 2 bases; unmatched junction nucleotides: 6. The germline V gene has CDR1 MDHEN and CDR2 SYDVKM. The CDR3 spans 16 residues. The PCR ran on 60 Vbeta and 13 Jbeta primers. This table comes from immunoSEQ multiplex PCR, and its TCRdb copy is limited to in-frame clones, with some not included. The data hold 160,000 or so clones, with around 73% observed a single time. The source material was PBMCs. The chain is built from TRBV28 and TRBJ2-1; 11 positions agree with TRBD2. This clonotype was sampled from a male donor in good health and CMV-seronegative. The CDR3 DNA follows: TGTGCCAGCAGGCCCGTTAGCGGGAGGGCCTACAATGAGCAGTTCTTC. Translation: CASRPVSGRAYNEQFF.